These T cell receptor beta chains were read from a single sample in a study of CD8+ T cells in alopecia areata. The method was immunoSEQ multiplex PCR; TCRdb's version includes in-frame clones alone and lacks a portion of them. The table records 130,000 to 150,000 clones, around 62% of them present only once. Material: CD8+ T cells sorted from blood. All receptors come from a human donor in good health. CDR3s include the opening cysteine and the closing phenylalanine or tryptophan. D genes are given only for firm matches. For some rows the clone size is stated as once, few or many, or as a class when expanded; others skip it.

14,-,TRBV4-1,once,TRBJ1-5,TGCGCCAGCAGCCAAGGGGGGACCGGTCGGCCCCAGCATTTT,CASSQGGTGRPQHF
13,-,TRBV6-5,-,TRBJ2-7,TGTGCCAGCAGCTACCGGGAGCACTACGAGCAGTACTTC,CASSYREHYEQYF
12,-,TRBV6-5,-,TRBJ1-2,TGTGCCAGCAGCCCTGTGGGCGGGGGCTACACCTTC,CASSPVGGGYTF
16,-,TRBV7-9,-,TRBJ2-1,TGTGCCAGCAGCTTAGGAGGCCGGCGGACCTACAATGAGCAGTTCTTC,CASSLGGRRTYNEQFF
14,TRBD2,TRBV6-5,-,TRBJ2-7,TGTGCCAGCAGAACTAGCGGGAGTATCAACGAGCAGTACTTC,CASRTSGSINEQYF
15,TRBD1,TRBV14,-,TRBJ1-1,TGTGCCAGCAGCCAGTTAGGAAGGGGGCTTGTTGAAGCTTTCTTT,CASSQLGRGLVEAFF
13,TRBD1,TRBV6-5,once,TRBJ1-3,TGTGCCAGCAGGGACAGGGGAGAAAACACCATATATTTT,CASRDRGENTIYF
12,-,TRBV29-1,-,TRBJ2-7,TGCAGCGTTGAGGCCGGTCGGTTGGAGCAGTACTTC,CSVEAGRLEQYF
14,-,TRBV29-1,-,TRBJ1-1,TGCAGCGTTGAATCAAGAGGGTTGGACACTGAAGCTTTCTTT,CSVESRGLDTEAFF
13,-,TRBV29-1,-,TRBJ2-1,TGCAGCGCCGATGGAGGATCCTACAATGAGCAGTTCTTC,CSADGGSYNEQFF
15,-,TRBV29-1,-,TRBJ2-7,TGCAGCGTTGAAGGCCGAGTAGGGAGGTCCTACGAGCAGTACTTC,CSVEGRVGRSYEQYF
15,TRBD2,TRBV27,-,TRBJ2-7,TGTGCCAGCAGTTCCCTAGCGGGAGGGCCGGGAGAGCAGTACTTC,CASSSLAGGPGEQYF
14,-,TRBV19,-,TRBJ1-5,TGTGCCAGTTCGTACGACAGTTACAATCAGCCCCAGCATTTT,CASSYDSYNQPQHF
16,-,TRBV2,once,TRBJ2-1,TGTGCCAGCAGTCCCCCGGACGGGAGCTCCTACAATGAGCAGTTCTTC,CASSPPDGSSYNEQFF
15,-,TRBV7-8,-,TRBJ2-3,TGTGCCAGCAGCTCCCAGCGGGTGGGCACAGATACGCAGTATTTT,CASSSQRVGTDTQYF
13,TRBD1,TRBV6-5,few,TRBJ1-2,TGTGCCAGCGGACAGGGTCTAAAGAGAGGCTACACCTTC,CASGQGLKRGYTF
13,-,TRBV11-2,-,TRBJ1-1,TGTGCCAGCAGCCCCGTGGAGAACACTGAAGCTTTCTTT,CASSPVENTEAFF
15,-,TRBV9,-,TRBJ2-3,TGTGCCAGCAGCGTAGAAGGACTGGGATTGGATACGCAGTATTTT,CASSVEGLGLDTQYF
14,-,TRBV6-5,few,TRBJ2-4,TGTGCCAGCAGTTACAGTTCCGGGGAGAACATTCAGTACTTC,CASSYSSGENIQYF
20,TRBD2,TRBV7-8,-,TRBJ2-3,TGTGCCAGCAGCTCACAAGGACTAGCGGGAGTAGGTCCTCCGACAGATACGCAGTATTTT,CASSSQGLAGVGPPTDTQYF
17,-,TRBV4-1,-,TRBJ2-1,TGCGCCAGCAGCCAAGATCGACTTCTTGCACTCTGGGATGAGCAGTTCTTC,CASSQDRLLALWDEQFF
14,TRBD1,TRBV6-6,once,TRBJ2-7,TGTGCCAGCACCGGACGGACAGGGGATCACGAGCAGTACTTC,CASTGRTGDHEQYF
13,TRBD1,TRBV6-5,-,TRBJ1-1,TGTGCCAGCAGTTACTCAGGCAGGGGGGAAGCTTTCTTT,CASSYSGRGEAFF
14,-,TRBV29-1,-,TRBJ2-2,TGCAGCGTTGAAGGGCGACAGGCCACCGGGGAGCTGTTTTTT,CSVEGRQATGELFF
14,-,TRBV6-6,-,TRBJ2-3,TGTGCCAGCAGTTATCCCCGGCCGTCCGCTACGCAGTATTTT,CASSYPRPSATQYF
14,-,TRBV13,-,TRBJ1-5,TGTGCCAGCAGCTCCGGACAGCCCAATCAGCCCCAGCATTTT,CASSSGQPNQPQHF
15,TRBD1,TRBV5-1,-,TRBJ2-1,TGCGCCAGCACCCCGGATGGGGACAGATACAATGAGCAGTTCTTC,CASTPDGDRYNEQFF
11,-,TRBV29-1,-,TRBJ2-1,TGCAGCGTTGAGTTTCAGAATGAGCAGTTCTTC,CSVEFQNEQFF
15,-,TRBV7-2,-,TRBJ2-6,TGTGCCAGCAGTCCTACAAGCTCTGGGGCCAACGTCCTGACTTTC,CASSPTSSGANVLTF
13,-,TRBV2,-,TRBJ1-2,TGTGCCAGAACGGACACCCCGAGGGGTGGCTACACCTTC,CARTDTPRGGYTF
13,-,TRBV29-1,-,TRBJ2-3,TGCAGCGTTGTGGAGGGTCGCACAGATACGCAGTATTTT,CSVVEGRTDTQYF
15,-,TRBV9,-,TRBJ1-2,TGTGCCAGCAGCGCCCTGGGATTTGGAGTCTATGGCTACACCTTC,CASSALGFGVYGYTF
16,-,TRBV15,few,TRBJ2-4,TGTGCCACCAGTGAAGATTACCGGGACACCAAAAACATTCAGTACTTC,CATSEDYRDTKNIQYF
14,-,TRBV10-1,-,TRBJ2-2,TGCGCCAGCAGTGCCATAGGAGAAACCGGGGAGCTGTTTTTT,CASSAIGETGELFF
16,TRBD1,TRBV27,-,TRBJ2-1,TGTGCCAGCAGTTCCTACGGGACAGGGGATCACAATGAGCAGTTCTTC,CASSSYGTGDHNEQFF
12,TRBD1,TRBV6-5,-,TRBJ2-5,TGTGCCAGCAGTGGACAGGAGGATACCCAGTACTTC,CASSGQEDTQYF
16,TRBD2,TRBV13,few,TRBJ2-3,TGTGCCAGCAGCCTCAGACTAGCGGGAGGCACAGATACGCAGTATTTT,CASSLRLAGGTDTQYF
15,-,TRBV7-3,-,TRBJ2-7,TGTGCCAGCCCGGGGCGAGCTCCGAGACCCTACGAGCAGTACTTC,CASPGRAPRPYEQYF
13,TRBD2,TRBV9,-,TRBJ2-7,TGTGCCAGCAGCATTAGCGGGGCCTACGAGCAGTACTTC,CASSISGAYEQYF
15,TRBD1,TRBV13,-,TRBJ1-2,TGTGCCAGCAGCAAACCGGGACAGCAGGAAGATGGCTACACCTTC,CASSKPGQQEDGYTF